This section outlines one T cell receptor beta chain sequence together with its context. Germline V CDR1 and CDR2: MNHNS, SASEGT. Trimming left V 5 bases short and J 3 bases short, with 12 bases between. This CDR3 is built from 14 residues. This specimen belongs to a study of T cells in Graves' hyperthyroidism and ophthalmopathy. Authors of the study amplified TCR beta CDR3 regions from RNA transcripts. The HTBI primer set served for first-round RT-PCR of the TCR CDR3. MiXCR, run by TCRdb on the multiplex PCR reads, gives a single entry per CDR3 protein. This sample carries nearly 600,000 distinct CDR3 sequences, 14% of them seen once, and the ten largest clones take around 5.4%.

The material sequenced was blood. The receptor was derived from a woman aged 25 to 39 with Graves' hyperthyroidism that later progressed to Graves' ophthalmopathy. This chain uses TRBV6-1 with TRBJ2-3; D not certain. CDR3 DNA sequence: TGTGCCAGCAGTAAGTCGGTTACTACAGATACGCAGTATTTT. Translated, it gives CASSKSVTTDTQYF.